This T cell receptor beta chain was observed in a study of cytotoxic CD8 clonotypes in ibrutinib-treated CLL. General study results and limits: Patients showed higher baseline clonality than age-matched healthy donors, and it tracked circulating CD8+ T-cell counts.

Assay: immunoSEQ multiplex PCR; the TCRdb copy retains only in-frame clones and omits some. Counted here are about 15,000 clones, less than 55% occurring once; the ten biggest clones make up less than 40%. Trimming shortened V by 0 bases and J by 6 bases, and 6 bases separated the two germline ends. The CDR3 sequence is 13 residues long. Germline CDR1 and CDR2: SGHKS and YYEKEE (reference sequence). A word on this clone: The antigen is not known.

This chain links TRBV5-5 with TRBJ2-2; D is ambiguous. The receptor comes from a human donor with chronic lymphocytic leukemia. Sequenced material: PBMCs, taken at an approximately 25-month disease-progression time point, from a patient treated with ibrutinib. The CDR3 sequence: CASSLVGAGELFF. CDR3 nucleotides: TGTGCCAGCAGCTTGGTTGGGGCCGGGGAGCTGTTTTTT.